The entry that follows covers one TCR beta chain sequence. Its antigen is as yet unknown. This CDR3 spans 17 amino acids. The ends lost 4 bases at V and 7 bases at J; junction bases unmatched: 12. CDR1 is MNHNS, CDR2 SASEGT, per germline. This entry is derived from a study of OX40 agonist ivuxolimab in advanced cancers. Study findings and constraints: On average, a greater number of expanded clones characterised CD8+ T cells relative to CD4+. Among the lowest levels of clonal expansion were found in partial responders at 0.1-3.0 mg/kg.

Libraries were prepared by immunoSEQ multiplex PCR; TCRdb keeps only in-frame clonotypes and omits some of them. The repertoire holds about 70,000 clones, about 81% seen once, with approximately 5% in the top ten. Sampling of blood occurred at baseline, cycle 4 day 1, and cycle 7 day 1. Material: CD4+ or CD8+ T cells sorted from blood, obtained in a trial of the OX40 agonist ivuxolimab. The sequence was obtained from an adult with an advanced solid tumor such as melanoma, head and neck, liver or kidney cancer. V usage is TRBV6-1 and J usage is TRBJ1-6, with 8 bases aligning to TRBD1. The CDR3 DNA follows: TGTGCCAGCAGTGCACTCTCGACAGGGGCTATGAATTCACCCCTCCACTTT. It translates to CASSALSTGAMNSPLHF.